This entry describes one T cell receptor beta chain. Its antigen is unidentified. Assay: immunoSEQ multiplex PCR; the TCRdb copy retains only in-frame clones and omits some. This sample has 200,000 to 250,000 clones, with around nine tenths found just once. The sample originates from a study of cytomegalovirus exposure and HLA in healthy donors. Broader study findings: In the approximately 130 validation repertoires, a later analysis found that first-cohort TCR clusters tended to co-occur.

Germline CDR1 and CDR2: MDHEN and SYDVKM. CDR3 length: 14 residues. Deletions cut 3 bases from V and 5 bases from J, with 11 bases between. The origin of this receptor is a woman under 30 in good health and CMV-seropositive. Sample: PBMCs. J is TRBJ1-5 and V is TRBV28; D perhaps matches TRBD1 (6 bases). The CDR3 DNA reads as TGTGCCAGCAGTTTTCAGGGGATGTATCAGCCCCAGCATTTT. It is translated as CASSFQGMYQPQHF.